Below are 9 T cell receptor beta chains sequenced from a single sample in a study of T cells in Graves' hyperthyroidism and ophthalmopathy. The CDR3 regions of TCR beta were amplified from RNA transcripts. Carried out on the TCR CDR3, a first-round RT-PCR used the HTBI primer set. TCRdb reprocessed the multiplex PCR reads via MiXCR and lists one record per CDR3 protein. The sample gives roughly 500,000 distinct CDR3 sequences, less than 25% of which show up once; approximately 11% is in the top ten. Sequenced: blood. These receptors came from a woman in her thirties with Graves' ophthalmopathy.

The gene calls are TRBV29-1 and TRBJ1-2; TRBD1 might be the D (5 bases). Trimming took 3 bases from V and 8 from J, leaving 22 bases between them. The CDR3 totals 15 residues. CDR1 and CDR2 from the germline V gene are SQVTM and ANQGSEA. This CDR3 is CSVEWGGSTKSGYTF. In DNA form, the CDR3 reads TGCAGCGTTGAGTGGGGGGGATCTACTAAGAGCGGCTACACCTTC.

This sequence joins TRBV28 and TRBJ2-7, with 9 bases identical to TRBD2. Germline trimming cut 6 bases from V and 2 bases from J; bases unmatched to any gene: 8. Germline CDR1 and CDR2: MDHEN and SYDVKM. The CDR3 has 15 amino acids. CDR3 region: CASRLRAGGTYEQYF. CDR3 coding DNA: TGTGCCAGCAGACTAAGGGCGGGAGGGACCTACGAGCAGTACTTC.

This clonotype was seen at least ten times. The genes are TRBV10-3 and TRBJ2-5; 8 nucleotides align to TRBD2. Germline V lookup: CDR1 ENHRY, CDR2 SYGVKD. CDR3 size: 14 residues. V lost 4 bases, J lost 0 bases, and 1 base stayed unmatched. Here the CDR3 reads CAISAAGDQETQYF. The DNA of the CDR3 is TGTGCCATCAGTGCAGCGGGGGACCAAGAGACCCAGTACTTC.

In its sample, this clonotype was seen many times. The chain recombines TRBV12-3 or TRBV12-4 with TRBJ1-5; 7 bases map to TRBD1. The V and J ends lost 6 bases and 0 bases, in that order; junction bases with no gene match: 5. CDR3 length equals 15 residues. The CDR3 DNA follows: TGTGCCAGCAGCGCCGGGACAGCTAGCAATCAGCCCCAGCATTTT. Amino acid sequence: CASSAGTASNQPQHF.

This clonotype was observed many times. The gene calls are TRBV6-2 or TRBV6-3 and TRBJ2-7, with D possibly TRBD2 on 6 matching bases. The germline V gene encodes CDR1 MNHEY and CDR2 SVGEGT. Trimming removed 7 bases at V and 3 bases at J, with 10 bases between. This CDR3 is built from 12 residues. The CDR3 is CASTRGSYEQYF. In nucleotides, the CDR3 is TGTGCCAGCACTCGGGGGAGCTACGAGCAGTACTTC.

CDR3 loop: CASSRFTSPSTNQPQHF. CDR3 nucleotide sequence: TGTGCCAGCAGTCGCTTTACATCCCCCTCCACAAATCAGCCCCAGCATTTT. This chain uses TRBV6-2 or TRBV6-3 with TRBJ1-5; no firm D call. Germline-derived CDR1 and CDR2 are MNHEY and SVGEGT. The CDR3 runs to 17 residues. Trimming stripped 5 bases from V and 4 bases from J, with 21 bases between.

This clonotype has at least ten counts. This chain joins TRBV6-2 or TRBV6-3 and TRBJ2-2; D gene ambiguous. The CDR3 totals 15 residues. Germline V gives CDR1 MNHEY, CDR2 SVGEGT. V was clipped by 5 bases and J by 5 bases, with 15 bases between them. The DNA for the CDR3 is TGTGCCAGCAGTCTTCCTCAGGACCTAACCGGGGAGCTGTTTTTT. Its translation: CASSLPQDLTGELFF.

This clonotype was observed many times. The CDR3 sequence is CASSVDAGGANYGYTF. The CDR3 DNA sequence: TGTGCCAGCAGCGTAGATGCGGGGGGGGCAAACTATGGCTACACCTTC. The chain couples TRBV9 to TRBJ1-2; D is perhaps TRBD1 (6 bases). CDR1 SGDLS and CDR2 YYNGEE come from the germline V gene. Trimming stripped 0 bases from V and 2 bases from J, with 14 bases between. The CDR3 runs 16 residues.

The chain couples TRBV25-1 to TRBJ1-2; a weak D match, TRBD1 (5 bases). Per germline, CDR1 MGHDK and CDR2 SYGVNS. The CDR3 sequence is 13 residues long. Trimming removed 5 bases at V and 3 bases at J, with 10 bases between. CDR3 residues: CASSRSGHYGYTF. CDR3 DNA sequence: TGTGCCAGCAGTCGTTCAGGGCACTATGGCTACACCTTC.